Described below is a single T cell receptor beta chain sequence and its context. The sample is drawn from a study of CD8 T cells in Susac syndrome. The authors reverse transcribed roughly 0.5 to 1 ug RNA with random hexamers. TCRdb called the immunoSEQ multiplex PCR reads again in MiXCR, with one record for every CDR3 protein. Of about 120,000 distinct CDR3 sequences in the sample, roughly 94% were seen once. Controls were healthy donors (matched for age and sex). Between the trimmed V and J ends, which lost 0 bases and 8 bases, there was a span of 4 bases. The CDR3 consists of 11 residues. Germline V CDR1 and CDR2: GTSNPN, SVGIG (reference sequence).

The J gene is TRBJ1-4, the V gene TRBV30, with D unresolved. This receptor was taken from a human donor in good health. Sequenced input: CD4+ T cells from PBMCs. As DNA, the CDR3 is TGTGCCTGGAGTGTACAGGAAAAACTGTTTTTT. Protein: CAWSVQEKLFF.